The 30 T cell receptor beta chains listed next were all sequenced from one sample in a study of spatial heterogeneity in lung cancer. TCRdb processed the 5' RACE reads anew with MiXCR; each CDR3 protein has one entry. The sample lists tens of thousands of distinct CDR3 sequences; 8% were seen once. As for time point: sample taken at primary tumor resection. The sequencing used PBMCs, collected at surgery. The receptor source for this set is a male donor with early-stage non-small cell lung cancer.

There are many counts of this clonotype. CDR3: CASSARDRQTDTQYF. CDR3 DNA sequence: TGTGCCAGCAGCGCCCGGGACAGGCAAACAGATACGCAGTATTTT. The J gene is TRBJ2-3, the V gene TRBV9; 8 nucleotides match TRBD1. Trimming cost V 3 bases and J 3 bases; bases outside gene matches: 6. This CDR3 contains 15 residues. CDR1 is SGDLS, CDR2 YYNGEE, per germline.

This clonotype has at least ten counts. The chain recombines TRBV27 with TRBJ1-1; D is unresolved. Germline loops: CDR1 MNHEY, CDR2 SMNVEV (reference sequence). The V end was cut by 6 bases, the J end by 6 bases, with 8 bases between. The CDR3 loop spans 11 amino acids. The CDR3 region is CASSAGAEAFF. CDR3 nucleotide sequence: TGTGCCAGCAGCGCCGGGGCTGAAGCTTTCTTT.

The chain couples TRBV19 to TRBJ2-7; 7 bases align to TRBD2. The trim removed 5 bases at V and 2 bases at J, leaving 9 bases unmatched. The length of the CDR3 is 15 residues. Germline CDR1 reads LNHDA; CDR2 reads SQIVND (reference sequence). The CDR3 nucleotides read TGTGCCAGTAGTGCCCGAGCGGGGACTACCTACGAGCAGTACTTC. Encoded protein: CASSARAGTTYEQYF.

This clonotype was seen more than once but under ten times. The chain uses TRBV5-6 and TRBJ2-2; D unclear. V was pared by 4 bases and J by 6 bases, with 7 bases between. Germline CDR1 SGHDT, CDR2 YYEEEE. The length of the CDR3 is 12 residues. The CDR3 is CASSVSPGELFF. The CDR3 DNA is TGTGCCAGCAGCGTTAGCCCCGGGGAGCTGTTTTTT. Drawing the rest from reference TRBV5-6 and TRBJ2-2, the complete variable domain is DAGVTQSPTHLIKTRGQQVTLRCSPKSGHDTVSWYQQALGQGPQFIFQYYEEEERQRGNFPDRFSGHQFPNYSSELNVNALLLGDSALYLCASSVSPGELFFGEGSRLTVL.

This clonotype showed up many times. CDR3 DNA sequence: TGTGCCATCAGTGAGTTGGGACTAGCGGAATACGAGCAGTACTTC. This encodes CAISELGLAEYEQYF. The chain has TRBV10-3 and TRBJ2-7, with 11 bases matching TRBD2. Germline trimming cut 1 base from V and 4 bases from J; bases unmatched to any gene: 3. CDR3 length: 15 amino acids. From germline, CDR1 is ENHRY and CDR2 SYGVKD.

Only a few counts were recorded for this clonotype. The J gene is TRBJ2-5, the V gene TRBV20-1; the D gene is possibly TRBD2 (5 bases). The CDR3 runs to 12 residues. Per germline, CDR1 DFQATT and CDR2 SNEGSKA (reference sequence). Trimming stripped 6 bases from V and 1 base from J, with 9 bases between. The CDR3 loop is CSARRTQETQYF. The CDR3 nucleotides are TGCAGTGCCCGGAGGACCCAAGAGACCCAGTACTTC.

In this sample, this clonotype turned up many times. The rearrangement uses TRBV7-9 and TRBJ1-2, with D tentatively TRBD1 (5 bases). Deletions cut 5 bases from V and 4 bases from J, with 14 bases between. CDR3 size: 14 residues. Per the germline V gene, CDR1 is SEHNR and CDR2 is FQNEAQ (reference sequence). CDR3 sequence (DNA): TGTGCCAGCAGCCCTCAGGGCGGGGGCTATGGCTACACCTTC. It codes for CASSPQGGGYGYTF. Based on the CDR3 plus reference TRBV7-9 and TRBJ1-2, the full variable domain is DTGVSQNPRHKITKRGQNVTFRCDPISEHNRLYWYRQTLGQGPEFLTYFQNEAQLEKSRLLSDRFSAERPKGSFSTLEIQRTEQGDSAMYLCASSPQGGGYGYTFGSGTRLTVV.

There are many counts of this clonotype. This chain joins TRBV20-1 and TRBJ2-3; 8 nucleotides line up with TRBD2. Trimming removed 0 bases from V and 8 bases from J; junction bases left unmatched: 7. The CDR3 is made up of 14 amino acids. Germline values: CDR1 DFQATT, CDR2 SNEGSKA (reference sequence). DNA of the CDR3: TGCAGTGCTAGAGATTCAAGCGGGAGACCTACGCAGTATTTT. Its translation is CSARDSSGRPTQYF.

This clonotype was recorded many times. The chain uses TRBV6-2 or TRBV6-3 and TRBJ2-7, with D possibly called TRBD1 or TRBD2 (5 bases each). The CDR3 runs to 12 residues. Looked up from germline, CDR1 is MNHEY and CDR2 is SVGEGT. V lost 6 bases and J 3 bases, leaving 9 bases between the germline ends. The CDR3 loop is CASRGTLYEQYF. The CDR3 region has the DNA TGTGCCAGCAGGGGGACCCTCTACGAGCAGTACTTC.

This clonotype was picked up a small number of times. V usage is TRBV7-2 and J usage is TRBJ2-2; 9 bases are shared with TRBD2. The CDR3 has 17 residues. CDR1 is SGHTA and CDR2 is FQGNSA in the germline V gene. J gave up 4 bases and V 5 bases, and 11 bases lay outside the gene matches. For the CDR3, the DNA is TGTGCCAGCAGCACGCCGATACTAGCGGGTGTCACCGGGGAGCTGTTTTTT. This translates into CASSTPILAGVTGELFF.

This clonotype was detected ten times or more. The CDR3 sequence is CSARALAGGLSSTQYF. In DNA form, the CDR3 reads TGCAGTGCTAGAGCCTTAGCGGGAGGCCTCTCGAGTACGCAGTATTTT. The chain employs TRBV20-1 and TRBJ2-3, with TRBD2 matching over 10 bases. V lost 1 base and J lost 8; bases outside the gene matches: 12. This CDR3 is built from 16 residues. The germline V gene encodes CDR1 DFQATT and CDR2 SNEGSKA (reference sequence).

This clonotype has ten or more counts. The V call is TRBV5-1, the J call TRBJ1-5, with 7 nucleotides matching TRBD1. Trimming at V came to 0 bases and at J to 7 bases, leaving 10 bases not matched to a gene. Per the germline V gene, CDR1 is SGHRS and CDR2 is YFSETQ. The CDR3 totals 16 residues. The CDR3 DNA follows: TGCGCCAGCAGCTTGGGGGACAGCACCCTGCAACAGCCCCAGCATTTT. Amino acids: CASSLGDSTLQQPQHF.

This clonotype occurred a few times. J is TRBJ2-1 and V is TRBV7-2; D not resolved. V lost 4 bases and J lost 12, with 4 bases in between. The germline gives CDR1 SGHTA, CDR2 FQGNSA. The CDR3 consists of 9 residues. CDR3 DNA: TGTGCCAGCAGCTCTGTGCAGTTCTTC. The encoded protein is CASSSVQFF.

In DNA form, the CDR3 reads TGCGCCAGCAGCCCCCGCGGGGGAGCGGGAGCATTCACAGATACGCAGTATTTT. It translates to CASSPRGGAGAFTDTQYF. V usage is TRBV4-3 and J usage is TRBJ2-3; 8 bases map to TRBD2. Germline assignment: CDR1 LGHNA and CDR2 YSLEER. This CDR3 is 18 amino acids long. V lost 4 bases, J lost 2 bases, and 14 bases stayed unmatched.

This sequence joins TRBV6-2 or TRBV6-3 and TRBJ1-1, with a tentative D call TRBD1 (5 bases). The CDR3 contains 13 residues. Germline V gives CDR1 MNHEY, CDR2 SVGEGT. V was pared by 10 bases and J by 2 bases, with 14 bases between. CDR3 DNA: TGTGCCACGGGGGACGGAGCAAACACTGAAGCTTTCTTT. Amino acid sequence: CATGDGANTEAFF.

The chain uses TRBV5-1 and TRBJ1-5; 8 nucleotides match TRBD1. This CDR3 contains 16 residues. The trim removed 4 bases at V and 4 bases at J, leaving 10 bases unmatched. The germline V gene has CDR1 SGHRS and CDR2 YFSETQ. The CDR3 region is CASSLLPGQDNQPQHF. The CDR3 nucleotides are TGCGCCAGCAGCCTTCTACCGGGACAGGATAATCAGCCCCAGCATTTT.

This clonotype was detected many times. This CDR3 fails to terminate in the conserved phenylalanine or tryptophan, so it likely reflects a read error. It is unclear where the CDR3 begins or ends on the DNA, so no DNA is shown, and the CDR3 is as TCRdb lists it. J is TRBJ2-7 and V is TRBV27; the table names TRBD2, a call not compared with the DNA. The CDR3 is 10 residues long, ends included. The V gene's germline CDR1 is MNHEY and CDR2 SMNVEV (reference sequence). The chain's CDR3 is CASSFPGRED.

The genes are TRBV7-2 and TRBJ2-1; D is unclear. The CDR3 has 11 residues. The ends were cut back, 0 bases at V and 10 bases at J, with 4 bases in the middle. CDR1 and CDR2 (germline): SGHTA, FQGNSA. The CDR3 DNA follows: TGTGCCAGCAGCTTAGCGTCCGAGCAGTTCTTC. Its translation: CASSLASEQFF.

The chain recombines TRBV29-1 with TRBJ1-5; D remains unclear. Trimming removed 5 bases from V and 5 bases from J, with 19 bases in between. Germline CDR1 and CDR2: SQVTM and ANQGSEA. CDR3 length: 15 amino acids. CDR3 region: CSVKVAGIGDQPQHF. CDR3 in DNA: TGCAGCGTTAAGGTGGCCGGGATTGGGGATCAGCCCCAGCATTTT.

The CDR3 DNA is TGTGCCAGCAGCTTAAGACGGGACAGGGGAGAGACCCAGTACTTC. Translating it yields CASSLRRDRGETQYF. V and J are TRBV11-2 and TRBJ2-5, with TRBD1 matching 10 bases. Germline CDR1 and CDR2: SGHAT and FQNNGV. The CDR3 is 15 residues long. J lost 4 bases, V lost 2 bases, and 4 bases had no gene match.

This clonotype appeared a few times. This chain links TRBV14 with TRBJ1-1; D gene unclear. Trimming shortened V by 7 bases and J by 1 base, and 10 bases separated the two germline ends. The CDR3 length is 13 residues. The V gene's germline CDR1 is SGHDN and CDR2 FVKESK. The CDR3 DNA follows: TGTGCCAGCACCTCTGGAGGGAACACTGAAGCTTTCTTT. This gives the protein CASTSGGNTEAFF. The variable domain in full, completed from reference TRBV14 and TRBJ1-1, reads EAGVTQFPSHSVIEKGQTVTLRCDPISGHDNLYWYRRVMGKEIKFLLHFVKESKQDESGMPNNRFLAERTGGTYSTLKVQPAELEDSGVYFCASTSGGNTEAFFGQGTRLTVV.

This clonotype was seen at least ten times. The rearrangement joins TRBV10-3 to TRBJ2-2; possible D gene TRBD1, 5 bases. The germline V and J ends were trimmed by 0 bases and 5 bases, with 13 bases remaining between them. Germline V CDR1 and CDR2: ENHRY, SYGVKD. The CDR3 is 16 residues long. The chain's CDR3 is CAISESKGQGTGELFF. The CDR3 DNA reads TGTGCCATCAGTGAGTCGAAAGGACAAGGGACCGGGGAGCTGTTTTTT.

This clonotype has at least ten counts. The chain couples TRBV29-1 to TRBJ1-5; 11 positions agree with TRBD1. After removal of 6 bases from V and 5 bases from J, the junction contained 6 bases not matched to a gene. Germline CDR1 is SQVTM and CDR2 is ANQGSEA. The CDR3 totals 14 residues. The CDR3 sequence is CSVGDRGGYQPQHF. Here the CDR3 DNA reads TGCAGCGTCGGGGACAGGGGGGGGTATCAGCCCCAGCATTTT.

This clonotype showed up just a few times. The rearrangement uses TRBV9 and TRBJ2-2; no clear D gene. Germline V gene lookup returns CDR1 SGDLS and CDR2 YYNGEE. V lost 5 bases, J lost 5 bases, and 13 bases lay in between. CDR3 length: 14 residues. CDR3 in amino acids: CASRMTMGTGELFF. The CDR3 nucleotides are TGTGCCAGCAGGATGACAATGGGGACCGGGGAGCTGTTTTTT.

This clonotype showed up many times. The chain has TRBV27 and TRBJ2-2, with 12 bases that match TRBD1. J gave up 3 bases and V 5 bases, and 10 bases lay outside the gene matches. The CDR3 extends over 18 amino acids. Germline V gives CDR1 MNHEY, CDR2 SMNVEV (reference sequence). As DNA, the CDR3 is TGTGCCAGCAGTCGCTCCGGGACAGGGGGCGTACACACCGGGGAGCTGTTTTTT. This codes for CASSRSGTGGVHTGELFF.

Many counts were recorded for this clonotype. The V gene is TRBV3-1, the J gene TRBJ1-5; D not certain. Germline V gene lookup returns CDR1 LGHDT and CDR2 YNNKEL (reference sequence). This CDR3 region has 14 residues. V was clipped by 0 bases and J by 9 bases, with 12 bases between them. In DNA, the CDR3 is TGTGCCAGCAGCCAAGATCGCGGCTTCGGGCCCCAGCATTTT. Translated, it gives CASSQDRGFGPQHF. Together with reference TRBV3-1 and TRBJ1-5, the CDR3 gives the full variable domain: DTAVSQTPKYLVTQMGNDKSIKCEQNLGHDTMYWYKQDSKKFLKIMFSYNNKELIINETVPNRFSPKSPDKAHLNLHINSLELGDSAVYFCASSQDRGFGPQHFGDGTRLSIL.

This clonotype has ten or more counts. The V call is TRBV28, the J call TRBJ2-2, with 8 bases fitting TRBD2. Trimming at V came to 6 bases and at J to 1 base, leaving 7 bases not matched to a gene. There are 16 residues in the CDR3. Germline V lookup: CDR1 MDHEN, CDR2 SYDVKM. CDR3 loop: CASSYTSGLNTGELFF. CDR3 in DNA: TGTGCCAGCAGCTACACTAGCGGACTGAACACCGGGGAGCTGTTTTTT.

Points on this clonotype: A much bigger clone sits one base away, suggesting this may be a read error. This rearrangement joins TRBV7-2 to TRBJ2-1; D remains ambiguous. Looked up from germline, CDR1 is SGHTA and CDR2 is FQGNSA. The CDR3 totals 11 residues. Trimming cost V 7 bases and J 5 bases, with 6 bases left between them. CDR3 in DNA: TGTGCCAGCATGAGGAACAATGAGCAGTTCTTC. Its protein is CASMRNNEQFF.

This clonotype appeared a few times. The chain couples TRBV5-4 to TRBJ2-5; D may be TRBD1 (6 bases). V gave up 4 bases and J gave up 5 bases, with 21 bases separating them. The CDR3 is made up of 16 amino acids. The germline V gene encodes CDR1 SGHNT and CDR2 YYREEE (reference sequence). The CDR3 region has the DNA TGTGCCAGCAGCAAAAACTCTCCAACAGGGCCGGAGACCCAGTACTTC. Protein product: CASSKNSPTGPETQYF.

This clonotype appeared many times. The rearrangement links TRBV9 to TRBJ1-3; D ambiguous. V lost 0 bases, J lost 2 bases, and 6 bases lay in between. Germline CDR1 is SGDLS and CDR2 is YYNGEE. This CDR3 has 14 amino acids. CDR3 bases: TGTGCCAGCAGCGTAGCAACGCCTGGAAACACCATATATTTT. This codes for CASSVATPGNTIYF.